What follows are 27 T cell receptor beta chains derived from one specimen sequenced in a study of post-analysis software for immune sequencing data (dated by TCRdb to between 2015 and 2016). Library method: PCR. TCRdb names Illumina HiSeq 2500 as the instrument used. Unique molecular identifiers were incorporated into TCR beta cDNA libraries to reduce PCR and sequencing biases. Using fastp at Q25 and MiXCR, TCRdb reprocessed the public reads and kept productive beta chains. Rows are unified per CDR3 protein, each entry keeping the most common DNA and genes. This sample has approximately 570,000 distinct CDR3 sequences in its table, and around 47% of those were observed once. Together, the top ten hold around 1.7% of the sample. Overall study outcomes, separate from this receptor: Roughly 5 TRBV segments, including TRBV5-6, TRBV5-1 and TRBV20-1, were significantly more frequent in patients than controls.

The antigens of these receptors remain unknown. Sequencing used blood. The source of these receptors is a girl aged 10-17 years with multiple sclerosis.

This clonotype has just a few counts. The gene calls are TRBV20-1 and TRBJ2-5, with 7 bases identical to TRBD2. Gene TRBJ2-7 matches the end of the DNA better, so the J call may be wrong. The CDR3 sequence is 15 residues long. The V gene's germline CDR1 is DFQATT and CDR2 SNEGSKA (reference sequence). The CDR3 nucleotides are TGCAGTGCTAGAGGGCCGGCGGCGGGAGTCCACGAGCAGTACTTC. Translated: CSARGPAAGVHEQYF.

V gene TRBV12-3 or TRBV12-4 combines with J gene TRBJ1-2; possible D gene TRBD1, 6 bases. This CDR3 is 15 amino acids long. The V gene lost 8 bases and the J gene lost 4 bases, with 20 bases spanning the gap. CDR3 nucleotide sequence: TGTGCCAGCGGCAGGGGTCTAGGGTTTTTCTATGGCTACACCTTC. It codes for CASGRGLGFFYGYTF.

This chain uses TRBV5-1 with TRBJ1-5; D perhaps matches TRBD1 (5 bases). CDR3 length: 15 amino acids. CDR1 and CDR2 from the germline V gene are SGHRS and YFSETQ. The V end was cut by 4 bases, the J end by 2 bases, with 13 bases between. The DNA for the CDR3 is TGCGCCAGCAGCAAGGTCGGGGGGGGCAATCAGCCCCAGCATTTT. This codes for CASSKVGGGNQPQHF.

This chain uses TRBV20-1 with TRBJ2-7, with 8 nucleotides matching TRBD2. The CDR3 is 13 amino acids. Unmatched junction bases numbered 0, after V lost 0 bases and J lost 2 bases. CDR1 is DFQATT and CDR2 is SNEGSKA in the germline V gene (reference sequence). The CDR3 DNA is TGCAGTGCTAGAGAGGGACTAGCCTACGAGCAGTACTTC. Amino acids: CSAREGLAYEQYF.

The chain is built from TRBV13 and TRBJ2-1; D is unresolved. The germline V and J ends were trimmed by 2 bases and 5 bases, with 4 bases remaining between them. CDR1 PRHDT and CDR2 FYEKMQ come from the germline V gene (reference sequence). The CDR3 spans 12 residues. This CDR3 is CASSLWDNEQFF. CDR3 DNA sequence: TGTGCCAGCAGCTTATGGGACAATGAGCAGTTCTTC. The full variable domain, its missing parts supplied by reference TRBV13 and TRBJ2-1, is AAGVIQSPRHLIKEKRETATLKCYPIPRHDTVYWYQQGPGQDPQFLISFYEKMQSDKGSIPDRFSAQQFSDYHSELNMSSLELGDSALYFCASSLWDNEQFFGPGTRLTVL.

This chain uses TRBV29-1 with TRBJ2-5; 8 bases line up with TRBD1. Unmatched junction bases numbered 1, after V lost 2 bases and J lost 5 bases. This CDR3 comprises 12 residues. Germline CDR1 SQVTM, CDR2 ANQGSEA. CDR3 sequence: CSVERDRETQYF. The CDR3 bases are TGCAGCGTTGAAAGGGACAGGGAGACCCAGTACTTC.

This chain uses TRBV2 with TRBJ1-2; D perhaps matches TRBD1 (6 bases). The CDR3 is 12 residues long. CDR1 is SNHLY, CDR2 FYNNEI, per germline. Trimming shortened V by 2 bases and J by 8 bases, and 9 bases separated the two germline ends. CDR3 nucleotides: TGTGCCAGCAGTGAAACAGGGCCAGGCTACACCTTC. Translation: CASSETGPGYTF.

This clonotype turned up a few times. The J gene is TRBJ2-3, the V gene TRBV20-1, with 9 bases aligning to TRBD2. The V gene end was trimmed by 5 bases and the J gene end by 1 base; junction bases not matched to a gene: 10. Germline assignment: CDR1 DFQATT and CDR2 SNEGSKA (reference sequence). The CDR3 is 16 residues long. The CDR3 bases are TGCAGTGCTGGCGTGACTAGCGGTCCTCGCACAGATACGCAGTATTTT. Translating it yields CSAGVTSGPRTDTQYF.

This clonotype was seen a handful of times. The chain combines TRBV4-1 with TRBJ2-7; tentative D call: TRBD1 (6 bases). Trimming stripped 2 bases from V and 2 bases from J, with 13 bases between. Germline CDR1 is MGHRA and CDR2 is YSYEKL. CDR3 size: 15 residues. The CDR3: CASSQQDTGPYEQYF. In DNA form, the CDR3 reads TGCGCCAGCAGCCAACAGGATACAGGGCCCTACGAGCAGTACTTC.

With respect to this clonotype: Germline and junction disagree at one end, which may indicate a read error. The chain joins TRBV5-1 to TRBJ1-1, with a tentative D call TRBD1 (6 bases). The CDR3 runs 14 residues. From germline, CDR1 is SGHRS and CDR2 YFSETQ. The CDR3 loop reads CASRPQGMKTEAFF. The DNA for the CDR3 is TGCGCCAGCAGGCCACAGGGTATGAAAACTGAAGCTTTCTTT.

The chain links TRBV29-1 to TRBJ2-7; a possible D gene is TRBD2 (6 bases). This CDR3 has 13 amino acids. Germline V gene sequence: CDR1 SQVTM, CDR2 ANQGSEA. Trimming removed 4 bases at V and 1 base at J, with 11 bases between. The CDR3 DNA sequence: TGCAGCGTTGGGGTGAGCGGGTCCTACGAGCAGTACTTC. It yields the protein CSVGVSGSYEQYF.

This chain connects TRBV12-3 or TRBV12-4 to TRBJ2-7; the D gene is possibly TRBD1 (5 bases). The CDR3 has 14 residues. The ends were cut back, 3 bases at V and 2 bases at J, with 11 bases in the middle. In DNA, the CDR3 is TGTGCCAGCAGTTTCGACAGCACGACCTACGAGCAGTACTTC. Encoded protein: CASSFDSTTYEQYF.

The chain uses TRBV12-3 or TRBV12-4 and TRBJ1-5, with 8 bases aligning to TRBD1. The CDR3 totals 15 residues. J lost 1 base, V lost 3 bases, and 2 bases had no gene match. The CDR3 DNA reads as TGTGCCAGCAGTTTTCAGGGGGCGAGCAATCAGCCCCAGCATTTT. This gives the protein CASSFQGASNQPQHF.

The chain recombines TRBV4-1 with TRBJ1-5; tentatively, D is TRBD1 (5 bases). Germline V gene lookup returns CDR1 MGHRA and CDR2 YSYEKL. The length of the CDR3 is 17 residues. The V and J ends lost 0 bases and 6 bases respectively, with 18 bases between them. CDR3 region: CASSQDTLGAASQPQHF. CDR3 coding DNA: TGCGCCAGCAGCCAAGATACCCTAGGGGCTGCAAGTCAGCCCCAGCATTTT.

This clonotype was seen a single time. This chain connects TRBV29-1 to TRBJ1-2, with D possibly matching TRBD1 (5 bases). The CDR3 has 14 residues. The V and J ends lost 3 bases and 2 bases respectively, with 13 bases between them. Germline-derived CDR1 and CDR2 are SQVTM and ANQGSEA. The CDR3 reads CSVDSGGTNYGYTF. Written as DNA, the CDR3 is TGCAGCGTTGACTCCGGGGGGACGAACTATGGCTACACCTTC.

This clonotype has more than one count but fewer than ten. CDR3 protein: CSVQDSALAKNIQYF. The DNA of the CDR3 is TGCAGCGTCCAAGACAGCGCGCTAGCCAAAAACATTCAGTACTTC. The V and J genes are TRBV29-1 and TRBJ2-4; a weak D match, TRBD1 (5 bases). Germline V gene sequence: CDR1 SQVTM, CDR2 ANQGSEA. The CDR3 extends over 15 amino acids. Trimming cost V 6 bases and J 0 bases, with 15 bases left between them.

This clonotype turned up a few times. The chain recombines TRBV5-1 with TRBJ2-1, with 9 bases that match TRBD2. Germline values: CDR1 SGHRS, CDR2 YFSETQ. This CDR3 spans 16 amino acids. Unmatched junction bases numbered 11, after V lost 5 bases and J lost 5 bases. The DNA for the CDR3 is TGCGCCAGCAGTACCTCACGCGGGGGGGGGAACAATGAGCAGTTCTTC. Encoded protein: CASSTSRGGGNNEQFF.

CDR3 amino acids: CASSEYLSGFTDTQYF. In DNA form, the CDR3 reads TGTGCCAGCAGTGAATACCTCAGCGGCTTCACAGATACGCAGTATTTT. The chain recombines TRBV25-1 with TRBJ2-3; weak D call: TRBD2 (5 bases). CDR3 length: 16 residues. Trimming pared 0 bases from V and 2 bases from J, leaving 12 bases between. The germline V gene has CDR1 MGHDK and CDR2 SYGVNS.

This rearrangement joins TRBV7-3 to TRBJ2-7, with 14 bases lining up with TRBD2. Trimming at V came to 9 bases and at J to 1 base, leaving 5 bases not matched to a gene. Germline V CDR1 and CDR2: SGHTA, FQGTGA. The CDR3 loop spans 15 amino acids. The CDR3 DNA follows: TGTGCCAGTGGGACTAGCGGGAGAAGGTCCTACGAGCAGTACTTC. Protein product: CASGTSGRRSYEQYF.

This chain uses TRBV20-1 with TRBJ2-7, with 10 bases identical to TRBD2. The J segment lost 2 bases and the V segment lost 3 bases, leaving 28 bases of the junction unmatched. The CDR3 extends over 22 amino acids. Germline CDR1 and CDR2: DFQATT and SNEGSKA (reference sequence). The CDR3: CSARAPASGGRLRLVDPYEQYF. The DNA of the CDR3 is TGCAGTGCTAGGGCCCCCGCTAGCGGGGGCCGTCTCAGGTTGGTCGACCCCTACGAGCAGTACTTC.

As concerns this clonotype: The junction differs from germline at one of its ends, possibly a read error. DNA for the CDR3: TGTGCCAGCAGCCCAGGACCCTCCTACAATGGGCAGTTCTTC. It translates to CASSPGPSYNGQFF. The V gene is TRBV6-2 or TRBV6-3, the J gene TRBJ2-1; D remains unclear. Germline CDR1 MNHEY, CDR2 SVGEGT. This CDR3 has 14 amino acids.

V is TRBV3-1 and J is TRBJ1-1; 11 positions match TRBD1. This CDR3 is 14 amino acids long. The trim removed 7 bases at V and 3 bases at J, leaving 4 bases unmatched. CDR1 and CDR2 (germline): LGHDT, YNNKEL (reference sequence). CDR3 amino acids: CASTGQGAYTEAFF. For the CDR3, the DNA is TGTGCCAGCACCGGACAGGGGGCGTACACTGAAGCTTTCTTT.

This clonotype was observed a handful of times. This chain uses TRBV12-3 or TRBV12-4 with TRBJ2-7; 7 nucleotides agree with TRBD1. This CDR3 region has 13 residues. Unmatched junction bases numbered 4, after V lost 6 bases and J lost 2 bases. CDR3 loop: CASRTGNPYEQYF. Written as DNA, the CDR3 is TGTGCCAGCAGGACAGGGAATCCCTACGAGCAGTACTTC.

CDR3 amino acids: CASTVGLFYEQYF. The DNA of the CDR3 is TGTGCCAGCACCGTGGGTCTTTTCTACGAGCAGTACTTC. V is TRBV2 and J is TRBJ2-4; D is uncertain. The end of the DNA is better explained by TRBJ2-7, so the J call may be wrong. Per the germline V gene, CDR1 is SNHLY and CDR2 is FYNNEI. The CDR3 contains 13 residues.

The chain is built from TRBV6-1 and TRBJ1-2, with D possibly TRBD1 on 5 matching bases. The germline V and J ends were trimmed by 8 bases and 5 bases, with 15 bases remaining between them. The CDR3 runs to 13 residues. The germline gives CDR1 MNHNS, CDR2 SASEGT. The CDR3, as DNA: TGTGCCAGCGGCAGGGTAGCTAGGTATGGCTACACCTTC. Amino acids: CASGRVARYGYTF.

In the case of this clonotype: A read error may produce the germline difference seen at one junction end. This chain joins TRBV2 and TRBJ2-7; 7 nucleotides align to TRBD1. Germline CDR1 is SNHLY and CDR2 is FYNNEI. This CDR3 region has 13 residues. The DNA for the CDR3 is TGTGCCTGCAGTGCCTACAGGGGCAACGAGCAGTACTTC. As protein: CACSAYRGNEQYF.

This clonotype was found a few times. The chain carries TRBV12-3 or TRBV12-4 and TRBJ1-2, with D perhaps matching TRBD1 (6 bases). This CDR3 contains 16 residues. V dropped 5 bases and J dropped 2 bases, with 18 bases sitting between them. Here the CDR3 DNA reads TGTGCCAGCAGTCTCTTTGGACAGTTTATCAACTATGGCTACACCTTC. Its translation is CASSLFGQFINYGYTF.